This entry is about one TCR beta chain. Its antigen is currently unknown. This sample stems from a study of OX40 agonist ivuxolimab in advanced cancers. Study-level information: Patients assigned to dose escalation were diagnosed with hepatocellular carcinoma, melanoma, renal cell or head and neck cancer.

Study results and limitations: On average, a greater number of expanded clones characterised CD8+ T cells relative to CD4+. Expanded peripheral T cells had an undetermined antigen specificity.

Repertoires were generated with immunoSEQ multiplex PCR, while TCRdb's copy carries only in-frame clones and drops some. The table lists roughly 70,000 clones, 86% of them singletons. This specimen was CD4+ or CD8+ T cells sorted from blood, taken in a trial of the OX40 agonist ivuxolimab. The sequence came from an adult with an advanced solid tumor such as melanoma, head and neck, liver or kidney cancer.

The CDR3 sequence is CASSIPQVGNQPQHF. Here the CDR3 DNA reads TGTGCCAGTAGTATACCCCAGGTTGGAAATCAGCCCCAGCATTTT. The V call is TRBV19, the J call TRBJ1-5; D gene ambiguous. Between the trimmed V and J ends, which lost 2 bases and 4 bases, there was a span of 12 bases. Germline V CDR1 and CDR2: LNHDA, SQIVND (reference sequence). The CDR3 loop spans 15 amino acids.